One and the same sample provided the 7 T cell receptor beta chains below, sequenced in a study of control samples from healthy donors and cancer patients. Profiled with immunoSEQ multiplex PCR; TCRdb holds only in-frame clones, not every one. The table lists some 22,000 clones, roughly 84% of them singletons. Sequencing was done on a sample of PBMCs. The receptors were gathered from a man aged 55 to 70 with colorectal cancer.

The genes are TRBV7-2 and TRBJ2-7, with D maybe TRBD1 (6 bases). Per the germline V gene, CDR1 is SGHTA and CDR2 is FQGNSA. V was clipped by 5 bases and J by 3 bases, with 11 bases between them. CDR3 length equals 13 residues. For the CDR3, the DNA is TGTGCCAGCAGCCCGGGACATTTCTACGAGCAGTACGTC. Translation: CASSPGHFYEQYV.

The chain couples TRBV2 to TRBJ2-1; maybe TRBD2 (5 bases). The CDR3 sequence is 13 residues long. Germline values: CDR1 SNHLY, CDR2 FYNNEI. Trimming took off 3 bases at V and 5 bases at J, with 8 bases between the two ends. CDR3: CASSDRGDNEQFF. DNA for the CDR3: TGTGCCAGCAGTGATCGGGGAGACAATGAGCAGTTCTTC.

The J gene is TRBJ1-4, the V gene TRBV2; a weak D match, TRBD1 (5 bases). The V and J ends lost 6 bases and 5 bases respectively, with 13 bases between them. This CDR3 spans 14 amino acids. CDR1 SNHLY and CDR2 FYNNEI come from the germline V gene. DNA of the CDR3: TGTGCCAGCAGATCCGACAGTTCGAATGAAAAACTGTTTTTT. Translated, it gives CASRSDSSNEKLFF.

The rearrangement uses TRBV18 and TRBJ1-5, with D perhaps matching TRBD1 (5 bases). Germline V lookup: CDR1 KGHSH, CDR2 LQKENI. Trimming cost V 1 base and J 0 bases, with 7 bases left between them. This CDR3 has 15 amino acids. The CDR3, as DNA: TGTGCCAGCTCACCACAAGGGGATAGCAATCAGCCCCAGCATTTT. As protein: CASSPQGDSNQPQHF.

This chain uses TRBV6-1 with TRBJ1-2; 7 bases fit TRBD1. This CDR3 is 13 amino acids long. Germline V gene data show CDR1 as MNHNS and CDR2 as SASEGT. Germline trimming cut 6 bases from V and 4 bases from J; bases unmatched to any gene: 5. This CDR3 is CASSQGQIYGYTF. As DNA, the CDR3 is TGTGCCAGCAGCCAGGGACAGATCTATGGCTACACCTTC.

The chain couples TRBV21-1 to TRBJ2-2; the tabulated D call, TRBD1, remains unverified against the DNA. TRBV21-1 is termed a pseudogene. There are 17 residues in the CDR3. The chain's CDR3 is CASSKRTGGAGTGELFF. The CDR3 DNA reads TGTGCCAGCAGCAAGAGGACAGGGGGCGCAGGCACCGGGGAGCTGTTTTTT.

J is TRBJ1-5 and V is TRBV27, with D possibly being TRBD1 (6 bases). The CDR3 is 13 amino acids. The germline gives CDR1 MNHEY, CDR2 SMNVEV (reference sequence). V shed 3 bases and J shed 7 bases, with 10 bases lying between them. As DNA, the CDR3 is TGTGCCAGCAGTTTCAGGGGAGTCCAGCCCCAGCATTTT. Translating it yields CASSFRGVQPQHF.